These 16 T cell receptor beta chains came from one sample sequenced in a study of glioma-infiltrating T cells after dendritic cell vaccination. The time point is: after dendritic cell vaccination, including at tumor progression/relapse. Here immunoSEQ multiplex PCR was the method, and the copy in TCRdb shows in-frame clones only, minus some. This table has approximately 92,000 clones, around 80% appearing once. This material consisted of blood, taken after dendritic cell vaccination. The receptors come from a human donor with glioblastoma.

The chain joins TRBV2 to TRBJ2-7; D uncertain. V was pared by 5 bases and J by 2 bases, with 4 bases between. CDR1 is SNHLY and CDR2 is FYNNEI in the germline V gene. CDR3 size: 11 residues. Written as DNA, the CDR3 is TGTGCCAGCAGTCCTGCCTACGAGCAGTACTTC. Its protein is CASSPAYEQYF.

This chain links TRBV5-6 with TRBJ1-5; D is perhaps TRBD1 (5 bases). CDR3 length equals 13 residues. The germline CDR1 and CDR2 sequences are SGHDT and YYEEEE. V lost 2 bases and J lost 4, with 7 bases in between. CDR3 bases: TGTGCCAGCAGCTTTCGGGGGAATCAGCCCCAGCATTTT. This gives the protein CASSFRGNQPQHF.

V and J are TRBV18 and TRBJ2-1, with 12 bases identical to TRBD2. The CDR3 runs to 15 residues. From germline, CDR1 is KGHSH and CDR2 LQKENI. The V segment lost 3 bases and the J segment 8 bases; nucleotides outside the gene matches: 5. The CDR3 loop is CASSPPSGGAHEQFF. The CDR3 DNA reads as TGTGCCAGCTCACCTCCTAGCGGGGGGGCCCATGAGCAGTTCTTC.

The CDR3 DNA reads TGTGCCAGCAGTTTGGTACAGGGGCATAGCAATCAGCCCCAGCATTTT. This encodes CASSLVQGHSNQPQHF. V usage is TRBV27 and J usage is TRBJ1-5; 7 bases are a match to TRBD1. The CDR3 spans 16 residues. The germline gives CDR1 MNHEY, CDR2 SMNVEV (reference sequence). Trimming at V came to 3 bases and at J to 0 bases, leaving 5 bases not matched to a gene.

This chain links TRBV14 with TRBJ1-1; the match to TRBD1 covers 8 bases. Trimming at V came to 4 bases and at J to 1 base, leaving 5 bases not matched to a gene. Germline CDR1 is SGHDN and CDR2 is FVKESK. This CDR3 contains 15 residues. CDR3 loop: CASSRQGLGNTEAFF. CDR3 nucleotide sequence: TGTGCCAGCAGCCGACAGGGGCTGGGGAACACTGAAGCTTTCTTT. The full variable domain, its missing parts supplied by reference TRBV14 and TRBJ1-1, is EAGVTQFPSHSVIEKGQTVTLRCDPISGHDNLYWYRRVMGKEIKFLLHFVKESKQDESGMPNNRFLAERTGGTYSTLKVQPAELEDSGVYFCASSRQGLGNTEAFFGQGTRLTVV.

This chain joins TRBV4-1 and TRBJ1-4, with D maybe TRBD1 (5 bases). Per the germline V gene, CDR1 is MGHRA and CDR2 is YSYEKL. The CDR3 has 15 amino acids. The ends were cut back, 0 bases at V and 8 bases at J, with 13 bases in the middle. CDR3 residues: CASSQESRVREKLFF. The CDR3 DNA follows: TGCGCCAGCAGCCAAGAATCCAGGGTTCGCGAAAAACTGTTTTTT.

This clone was detected only a few times. This chain connects TRBV2 to TRBJ2-7; 7 bases match TRBD1. CDR1 and CDR2 (germline): SNHLY, FYNNEI. This CDR3 has 14 amino acids. V lost 7 bases, J lost 1 base, and 7 bases stayed unmatched. The DNA for the CDR3 is TGTGCCAGCACGCGGACAGGCTTATCCTACGAGCAGTACTTC. Protein sequence: CASTRTGLSYEQYF.

The sample holds a few counts of this clone. The rearrangement links TRBV5-1 to TRBJ2-1; tentatively, D is TRBD1 (6 bases). Trimming cost V 4 bases and J 0 bases, with 11 bases left between them. Germline CDR1 SGHRS, CDR2 YFSETQ. The CDR3 runs to 15 residues. The CDR3 DNA sequence: TGCGCCAGCAGCCTGGGGGCTATCTCCTACAATGAGCAGTTCTTC. This gives the protein CASSLGAISYNEQFF. Complete variable domain (other parts from reference TRBV5-1 and TRBJ2-1): KAGVTQTPRYLIKTRGQQVTLSCSPISGHRSVSWYQQTPGQGLQFLFEYFSETQRNKGNFPGRFSGRQFSNSRSEMNVSTLELGDSALYLCASSLGAISYNEQFFGPGTRLTVL.

The chain joins TRBV21-1 to TRBJ1-6; the table's D call, TRBD1, was not checked against the DNA. TRBV21-1 corresponds to a pseudogene. This CDR3 has 15 residues. In DNA form, the CDR3 reads TGTGCCAGCAGCGGACAGGGACGGGATAATTCACCCCTCCACTTT. Protein: CASSGQGRDNSPLHF.

The chain is built from TRBV29-1 and TRBJ2-7, with 10 bases aligning to TRBD1. This CDR3 spans 14 amino acids. J was trimmed by 6 bases and V by 2 bases; bases with no gene match: 7. CDR1 SQVTM and CDR2 ANQGSEA come from the germline V gene. The CDR3, as DNA: TGCAGCGTTGAATGGGGACAGGGGACGGGCGAGCAGTACTTC. It specifies CSVEWGQGTGEQYF.

The V call is TRBV28, the J call TRBJ1-2, with 10 nucleotides matching TRBD1. Germline V lookup: CDR1 MDHEN, CDR2 SYDVKM. This CDR3 is built from 14 residues. After removal of 7 bases from V and 4 bases from J, the junction contained 6 bases not matched to a gene. The CDR3 DNA follows: TGTGCCAGCACCCGACAGGGGGCGATCTATGGCTACACCTTC. Its translation is CASTRQGAIYGYTF.

Notes on this clone: The junction and the germline gene differ at one end; a read error may be behind it. The rearrangement joins TRBV7-7 to TRBJ2-3; 7 bases are shared with TRBD2. This CDR3 contains 15 residues. Looked up from germline, CDR1 is SSHAT and CDR2 is FNYEAQ (reference sequence). CDR3 in DNA: TGTGCTAGCAGCTTAGGGCTAGCGGGCACAGATACGCAGTATTTT. Its translation is CASSLGLAGTDTQYF.

The chain joins TRBV10-2 to TRBJ1-5; 9 bases match TRBD1. Germline CDR1 and CDR2: WSHSY and SAAADI. This CDR3 comprises 13 residues. V shed 5 bases, J shed 6 bases, and the junction held 2 bases outside the gene matches. The CDR3 region is CASSTGGGQPQHF. The CDR3 bases are TGCGCCAGCAGTACAGGGGGCGGTCAGCCCCAGCATTTT.

The chain combines TRBV7-3 with TRBJ2-3; D not certain. Trimming took off 2 bases at V and 1 base at J, with 10 bases between the two ends. The CDR3 totals 15 residues. The V gene's germline CDR1 is SGHTA and CDR2 FQGTGA. The CDR3 DNA is TGTGCCAGCAGCTTATCTGGCGGCCGCACAGATACGCAGTATTTT. Translating it yields CASSLSGGRTDTQYF.

The chain has TRBV7-8 and TRBJ2-7; D is perhaps TRBD2 (6 bases). Germline CDR1 reads SGHVS; CDR2 reads FQNEAQ. Trimming stripped 0 bases from V and 3 bases from J, with 6 bases between. This CDR3 is 13 amino acids long. The CDR3 sequence: CASSLAGGYEQYF. As DNA, the CDR3 is TGTGCCAGCAGCTTAGCCGGGGGCTACGAGCAGTACTTC.

The chain recombines TRBV28 with TRBJ1-2; 8 bases align to TRBD1. Trimming cost V 7 bases and J 8 bases; bases outside gene matches: 6. In germline, CDR1 is MDHEN, CDR2 SYDVKM. The CDR3 has 12 residues. Here the CDR3 DNA reads TGTGCCAGCAAGAGCGGACAGGGAGGCTACACCTTC. Translating it yields CASKSGQGGYTF.